The table lists the clone carrying this T cell receptor beta chain with a few counts. The record originates from a study of blood T cell repertoires in COVID-19. Study-wide background: The origin of the acute and convalescent COVID-19 samples was the United States, Italy and Spain.

In the study's own analysis: From reference gene primer amplification, estimates of nucleated cell counts were derived. The repertoire was sequenced with immunoSEQ multiplex PCR; TCRdb's copy has only in-frame clones and lacks some. V, J and clone size are taken as reported in that table, and D and trimming were inferred from the DNA itself. Of about 200,000 clones in the sample, 82% were seen once. The receptor was isolated from a woman aged 40 to 49 with acute or convalescent COVID-19. The sample was peripheral blood.

Here the CDR3 DNA reads TGTGCCAGCAGTGGAGGGACTTCCCGAAGAAACACTGAAGCTTTCTTT. This gives the protein CASSGGTSRRNTEAFF. The gene calls are TRBV25-1 and TRBJ1-1, with D possibly matching TRBD1 (5 bases). Germline CDR1 MGHDK, CDR2 SYGVNS. Between the trimmed V and J ends, which lost 4 bases and 2 bases, there was a span of 17 bases. The CDR3 contains 16 residues.